The rows below give T cell receptor beta chains drawn from one sample of a study of molecular identifiers for immune sequencing clone quantification. TCRdb recomputed calls from the PCR reads with MiXCR, one row per CDR3 protein. Of more than 85,000 distinct CDR3 sequences listed, under 40% were seen once; the top ten hold 9% to 10%. Sequencing used naive CD8+ T cells from blood, with Jurkat cell RNA spiked in. The receptors come from a human donor in good health. Some libraries in this study had Jurkat cell RNA spiked in. CDR3s include the opening cysteine and the closing phenylalanine or tryptophan. The order of the fields is V gene, J gene, clone size, CDR3 protein. A row's size may be missing; if present it is once, few, many or a size class.

TRBV5-1	TRBJ1-2	.	CASSLVRTYRYGYTF
TRBV4-3	TRBJ2-1	few	CASSQYSGTSAEQFF
TRBV5-6	TRBJ2-3	many	CASSSLDYTQYF
TRBV20-1	TRBJ2-7	.	CRAIGTFYEQYF
TRBV19	TRBJ2-5	.	CASSPSGPETQYF
TRBV12-3/TRBV12-4	TRBJ1-2	.	CASSLGGGQGANGYTF
TRBV5-6	TRBJ2-1	.	CACIAGQGVFYNEQFF
TRBV28	TRBJ1-4	many	CASSLLPRGASDEKLFF
TRBV4-1	TRBJ2-5	few	CASSQAETQYF
TRBV19	TRBJ2-7	.	CASSPAQVAGEQYF
TRBV13	TRBJ2-2	.	CASSQGLNTGELFF
TRBV4-2	TRBJ2-7	.	CASSQYLAGGYEQYF
TRBV4-3	TRBJ2-1	.	CASGRTSGSYNEQFF
TRBV6-5	TRBJ2-2	few	CASSQTGTGELFF
TRBV30	TRBJ1-1	many	CAWSVGSDEAFF
TRBV14	TRBJ2-3	.	CASNQEGWGLGTDTQYF